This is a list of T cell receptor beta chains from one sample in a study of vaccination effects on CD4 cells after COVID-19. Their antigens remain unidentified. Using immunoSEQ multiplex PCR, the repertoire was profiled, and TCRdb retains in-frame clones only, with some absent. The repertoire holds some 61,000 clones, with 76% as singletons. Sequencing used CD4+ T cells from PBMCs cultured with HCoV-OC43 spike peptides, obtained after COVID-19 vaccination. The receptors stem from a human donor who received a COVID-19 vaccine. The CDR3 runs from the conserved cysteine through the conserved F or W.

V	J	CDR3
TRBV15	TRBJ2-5	CATSIGGLAGETQYF
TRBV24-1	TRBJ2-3	CATSDSSGGATDTQYF
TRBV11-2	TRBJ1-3	CASSLQGPLSGNTIYF
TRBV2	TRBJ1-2	CASSGVKGLTYGYTF
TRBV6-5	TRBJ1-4	CASSWRNEKLFF
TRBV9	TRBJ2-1	CASSVGQSYNEQFF
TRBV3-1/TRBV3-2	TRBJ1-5	CASSRGASQPQHF
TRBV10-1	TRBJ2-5	CASSRDREETQYF
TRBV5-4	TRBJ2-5	CASSLTSGGGETQYF
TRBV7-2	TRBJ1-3	CASSLVASASGNTIYF
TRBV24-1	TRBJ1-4	CATSDAGGRPEKLFF
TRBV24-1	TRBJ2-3	CATSDQNTPGTDTQYF
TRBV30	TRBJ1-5	CAWSRTGRVRQPQHF
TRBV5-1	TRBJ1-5	CASSLNSDQPQHF
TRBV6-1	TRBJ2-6	CASSARLRNSGANVLTF
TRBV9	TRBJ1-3	CASSVSGQGNTIYF
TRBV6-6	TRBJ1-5	CASGRGYQPQHF
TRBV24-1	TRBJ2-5	CATSDKGTVIETQYF
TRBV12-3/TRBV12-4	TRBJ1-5	CASSFAHSQPQHF
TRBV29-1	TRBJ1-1	CSSHLGRGTEAFF
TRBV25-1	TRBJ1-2	CASSVNIGGYTF
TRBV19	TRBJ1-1	CASSITMNTEAFF
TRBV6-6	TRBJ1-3	CASSYRIRGNTIYF
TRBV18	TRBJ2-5	CASSPPNRDETQYF
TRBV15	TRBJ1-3	CATSGPHGNTIYF
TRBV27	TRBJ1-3	CASSPWGSGNTIYF
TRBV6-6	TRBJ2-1	CASRQDRGAYNEQFF